These 30 T cell receptor beta chains came from one sample sequenced in a study of blood T cell repertoires in COVID-19. Data came from immunoSEQ multiplex PCR; TCRdb stores just in-frame clones and leaves some out. The sample comprises about 29,000 clones, around 90% of which are singletons, and 3.5% rests with the top ten. The specimen sequenced was peripheral blood. Every receptor here comes from a human donor in a cohort sampled during active COVID-19.

The genes are TRBV2 and TRBJ1-6, with D possibly being TRBD1 (5 bases). V was trimmed by 3 bases and J by 9 bases, leaving 15 bases between them. The germline gives CDR1 SNHLY, CDR2 FYNNEI. CDR3 size: 15 residues. CDR3: CASSEEAGRSSPLHF. CDR3 coding DNA: TGTGCCAGCAGTGAGGAAGCAGGGAGGAGTTCACCCCTCCACTTT.

The chain joins TRBV12-5 to TRBJ2-3; 8 bases agree with TRBD1. Unmatched junction bases numbered 12, after V lost 1 base and J lost 3 bases. The length of the CDR3 is 18 residues. Germline V gene data show CDR1 as LGHNT and CDR2 as FRNRAP. CDR3 sequence (DNA): TGTGCTAGTGGTTTGGCCCACAAAGGGACAGGAGCAACAGATACGCAGTATTTT. This codes for CASGLAHKGTGATDTQYF.

The rearrangement joins TRBV5-1 to TRBJ1-4; D gene unclear. Trimming shortened V by 0 bases and J by 3 bases, and 6 bases separated the two germline ends. CDR1 is SGHRS, CDR2 YFSETQ, per germline. This CDR3 spans 14 amino acids. The CDR3 DNA sequence: TGCGCCAGCAGCTTGGCCCGGGCTAATGAAAAACTGTTTTTT. Protein: CASSLARANEKLFF.

The chain uses TRBV6-2 or TRBV6-3 and TRBJ2-3, with 10 bases aligning to TRBD2. V was pared by 2 bases and J by 5 bases, with 7 bases of the junction left unmatched. The germline CDR1 and CDR2 sequences are MNHEY and SVGEGT. CDR3 length: 16 amino acids. CDR3 region: CASSYPSGGAGDTQYF. The CDR3 bases are TGTGCCAGCAGTTACCCCAGCGGGGGGGCCGGAGATACGCAGTATTTT.

The J gene is TRBJ2-5, the V gene TRBV2; D is ambiguous. Trimming cost V 0 bases and J 4 bases, with 12 bases left between them. Germline values: CDR1 SNHLY, CDR2 FYNNEI. The CDR3 contains 15 residues. The CDR3 reads CASSEAVGEGETQYF. Here the CDR3 DNA reads TGTGCCAGCAGTGAAGCGGTAGGAGAAGGAGAGACCCAGTACTTC.

This rearrangement joins TRBV2 to TRBJ2-3; D remains ambiguous. The V end was cut by 7 bases, the J end by 0 bases, with 11 bases between. The CDR3 spans 14 residues. Germline V lookup: CDR1 SNHLY, CDR2 FYNNEI. CDR3 sequence reads: CASTEAGSTDTQYF. CDR3 nucleotides: TGTGCCAGCACTGAGGCAGGTAGCACAGATACGCAGTATTTT.

The rearrangement uses TRBV2 and TRBJ1-5, with 8 bases matching TRBD1. The ends lost 6 bases at V and 2 bases at J; junction bases unmatched: 3. Germline loops: CDR1 SNHLY, CDR2 FYNNEI. This CDR3 region has 14 residues. CDR3 nucleotides: TGTGCCAGCAGCAAGGGACAGGGCAATCAGCCCCAGCATTTT. Protein sequence: CASSKGQGNQPQHF.

The chain couples TRBV6-2 or TRBV6-3 to TRBJ1-5; the D gene is possibly TRBD1 (5 bases). The CDR3 has 15 amino acids. The germline gives CDR1 MNHEY, CDR2 SVGEGT. Trimming left V 0 bases short and J 2 bases short, with 8 bases between. CDR3 sequence: CASSYSARGNQPQHF. The CDR3 DNA reads as TGTGCCAGCAGTTACTCGGCCAGGGGCAATCAGCCCCAGCATTTT.

The rearrangement uses TRBV9 and TRBJ1-4, with a tentative D call TRBD1 (6 bases). The CDR3 is made up of 14 amino acids. V dropped 4 bases and J dropped 6 bases, with 13 bases sitting between them. CDR1 is SGDLS, CDR2 YYNGEE, per germline. CDR3 residues: CASSPGQGHEKLFF. The CDR3 bases are TGTGCCAGCAGCCCGGGACAAGGTCATGAAAAACTGTTTTTT.

The sample holds one count of this clone. The V and J genes are TRBV25-1 and TRBJ1-4, with D perhaps TRBD1 (5 bases). V was trimmed by 4 bases and J by 4 bases, leaving 13 bases between them. The length of the CDR3 is 15 residues. CDR1 and CDR2 from the germline V gene are MGHDK and SYGVNS. The CDR3 region has the DNA TGTGCCAGCAGTGCGGGGACTGACTATAATGAAAAACTGTTTTTT. Its protein product is CASSAGTDYNEKLFF.

V and J are TRBV9 and TRBJ2-5; D gene uncertain. The length of the CDR3 is 14 residues. The V gene lost 0 bases and the J gene lost 1 base, with 7 bases spanning the gap. Germline V gene sequence: CDR1 SGDLS, CDR2 YYNGEE. The chain's CDR3 is CASSVEAIQETQYF. CDR3 nucleotides: TGTGCCAGCAGCGTAGAAGCGATCCAAGAGACCCAGTACTTC.

The chain couples TRBV7-9 to TRBJ1-6; D is possibly TRBD1 (6 bases). The CDR3 is 16 residues long. Germline V gene data show CDR1 as SEHNR and CDR2 as FQNEAQ (reference sequence). Trimming cost V 0 bases and J 7 bases, with 13 bases left between them. The CDR3 DNA reads TGTGCCAGCAGCTTAGCGCCGGCAGGGGAAAATTCACCCCTCCACTTT. Translation: CASSLAPAGENSPLHF.

The V call is TRBV6-6, the J call TRBJ1-1, with TRBD1 matching over 8 bases. CDR3 length: 14 amino acids. J gave up 1 base and V 6 bases, and 4 bases lay outside the gene matches. Germline V gene sequence: CDR1 MNHNY, CDR2 SVGAGI (reference sequence). Here the CDR3 reads CASSPGQGNTEAFF. Written as DNA, the CDR3 is TGTGCCAGCAGCCCCGGACAGGGGAACACTGAAGCTTTCTTT.

This rearrangement joins TRBV24-1 to TRBJ2-1; D perhaps matches TRBD1 (6 bases). This CDR3 is built from 12 residues. Germline assignment: CDR1 KGHDR and CDR2 SFDVKD. V was clipped by 9 bases and J by 7 bases, with 12 bases between them. The CDR3 DNA reads TGTGCCACCTCCAGGGGTCGGAATGAGCAGTTCTTC. Translated: CATSRGRNEQFF.

This chain connects TRBV11-3 to TRBJ2-2; TRBD2 aligns across 14 bases. The germline V gene encodes CDR1 SGHNT and CDR2 YENEEA. This CDR3 has 19 amino acids. After removal of 5 bases from V and 2 bases from J, the junction contained 10 bases not matched to a gene. CDR3 bases: TGTGCCAGCAGCCCCCCCGGGACTAGCGGGGGCCGTAACACCGGGGAGCTGTTTTTT. This translates into CASSPPGTSGGRNTGELFF.

The chain uses TRBV15 and TRBJ1-5; 7 bases are shared with TRBD1. The V and J ends lost 5 bases and 8 bases, in that order; junction bases with no gene match: 12. Germline V CDR1 and CDR2: LNHNV, YYDKDF (reference sequence). The CDR3 length is 15 residues. The CDR3, as DNA: TGTGCCACCAGCCGAAGAGGACAGGACCACGAGCCCCAGCATTTT. Its protein product is CATSRRGQDHEPQHF.

V is TRBV7-2 and J is TRBJ2-5; possibly TRBD1 for D (6 bases). The CDR3 extends over 15 amino acids. Per the germline V gene, CDR1 is SGHTA and CDR2 is FQGNSA. Trimming cost V 4 bases and J 7 bases, with 19 bases left between them. The CDR3 sequence: CASSSRSGELGTQYF. In DNA form, the CDR3 reads TGTGCCAGCAGCTCGCGGTCAGGGGAACTCGGGACCCAGTACTTC.

The V call is TRBV19, the J call TRBJ2-6, with 7 bases that match TRBD1. The germline gives CDR1 LNHDA, CDR2 SQIVND (reference sequence). Unmatched junction bases numbered 2, after V lost 4 bases and J lost 2 bases. The CDR3 loop spans 15 amino acids. The CDR3 nucleotides are TGTGCCAGTAGTACTCAGGGGGCTGGGGCCAACGTCCTGACTTTC. Translating it yields CASSTQGAGANVLTF.

The chain carries TRBV7-2 and TRBJ2-2; 10 bases fit TRBD1. The CDR3 has 16 amino acids. Germline V lookup: CDR1 SGHTA, CDR2 FQGNSA. Germline trimming cut 2 bases from V and 6 bases from J; bases unmatched to any gene: 6. The DNA for the CDR3 is TGTGCCAGCAGCTTAAGGAGGGGGACAGGGGCCGGGGAGCTGTTTTTT. It is translated as CASSLRRGTGAGELFF. The complete variable domain, with remaining parts taken from reference TRBV7-2 and TRBJ2-2, reads GAGVSQSPSNKVTEKGKDVELRCDPISGHTALYWYRQSLGQGLEFLIYFQGNSAPDKSGLPSDRFSAERTGGSVSTLTIQRTQQEDSAVYLCASSLRRGTGAGELFFGEGSRLTVL.

V usage is TRBV29-1 and J usage is TRBJ2-5, with TRBD2 identical over 7 bases. The germline V gene encodes CDR1 SQVTM and CDR2 ANQGSEA. The CDR3 extends over 12 amino acids. The V gene end was trimmed by 6 bases and the J gene end by 4 bases; junction bases not matched to a gene: 5. CDR3 sequence (DNA): TGCAGCGTCCGAGGGGAGGGAGAGACCCAGTACTTC. Translating it yields CSVRGEGETQYF.

This chain uses TRBV7-2 with TRBJ2-2, with TRBD2 identical over 9 bases. The CDR3 is made up of 14 amino acids. V shed 0 bases and J 15 bases; nucleotides not matched to a gene: 8. CDR1 is SGHTA, CDR2 FQGNSA, per germline. CDR3 sequence (DNA): TGTGCCAGCAGCTTAGCGTTGCGGGGGGGCCCGTTGTTTTTT. It encodes CASSLALRGGPLFF.

The chain recombines TRBV29-1 with TRBJ1-3; D remains unclear. V lost 5 bases to trimming and J lost 0 bases, with 8 bases between them. This CDR3 has 13 residues. In germline, CDR1 is SQVTM, CDR2 ANQGSEA. CDR3 sequence (DNA): TGCAGCGTTCAACAGTTCTCTGGAAACACCATATATTTT. This encodes CSVQQFSGNTIYF.

J is TRBJ2-7 and V is TRBV5-6; 7 bases map to TRBD1. The trim removed 0 bases at V and 2 bases at J, leaving 2 bases unmatched. The CDR3 runs 14 residues. Germline V gene data show CDR1 as SGHDT and CDR2 as YYEEEE. CDR3 bases: TGTGCCAGCAGCTTGGGGCAGGGGGCCTACGAGCAGTACTTC. This gives the protein CASSLGQGAYEQYF.

The rearrangement uses TRBV23-1 and TRBJ2-2; TRBD1 aligns across 9 bases. TRBV23-1 is classed as an ORF, of uncertain function. This CDR3 is built from 15 residues. V trimming: 6 bases; J trimming: 7 bases; junction bases outside the gene matches: 9. The CDR3 coding sequence is TGCGCCAGCAGACTCAAACAGGGGGCGGGCGGGGAGCTGTTTTTT. It specifies CASRLKQGAGGELFF.

V usage is TRBV6-6 and J usage is TRBJ2-1; 7 bases agree with TRBD2. V shed 8 bases, J shed 0 bases, and the junction held 7 bases outside the gene matches. Germline V gene data show CDR1 as MNHNY and CDR2 as SVGAGI (reference sequence). The CDR3 has 15 residues. Here the CDR3 reads CASAAGSLSYNEQFF. The CDR3 coding sequence is TGTGCCAGCGCAGCGGGGTCGCTCTCCTACAATGAGCAGTTCTTC.

The V gene is TRBV6-2 or TRBV6-3, the J gene TRBJ2-5; 12 nucleotides align to TRBD2. Germline-derived CDR1 and CDR2 are MNHEY and SVGEGT. Trimming cost V 6 bases and J 1 base; bases outside gene matches: 3. The CDR3 extends over 15 amino acids. CDR3 nucleotides: TGTGCCAGCAGCAAGACTAGCGGGGGCCAAGAGACCCAGTACTTC. It encodes CASSKTSGGQETQYF.

This clone was observed once. J is TRBJ2-3 and V is TRBV5-4; D is possibly TRBD2 (7 bases). The CDR3 spans 13 residues. The V gene lost 5 bases and the J gene lost 1 base, with 8 bases spanning the gap. Germline V CDR1 and CDR2: SGHNT, YYREEE (reference sequence). The CDR3, as DNA: TGTGCCAGCAGAGGGGGGGGCACAGATACGCAGTATTTT. It is translated as CASRGGGTDTQYF.

The chain combines TRBV28 with TRBJ1-4, with 7 bases lining up with TRBD1. Germline V CDR1 and CDR2: MDHEN, SYDVKM. Germline trimming cut 6 bases from V and 4 bases from J; bases unmatched to any gene: 11. This CDR3 is built from 16 residues. The chain's CDR3 is CASSPPSTGLNEKLFF. As DNA, the CDR3 is TGTGCCAGCAGCCCTCCTTCGACAGGGCTTAATGAAAAACTGTTTTTT.

The V call is TRBV9, the J call TRBJ2-5; the D gene is possibly TRBD2 (5 bases). V was shortened by 0 bases and J by 2 bases, with 11 bases between the two germline ends. The CDR3 runs 15 residues. Germline V gene lookup returns CDR1 SGDLS and CDR2 YYNGEE. Here the CDR3 reads CASSVEGREQETQYF. CDR3 coding DNA: TGTGCCAGCAGCGTAGAGGGAAGGGAGCAAGAGACCCAGTACTTC.

This chain links TRBV27 with TRBJ2-1, with 14 positions matching TRBD2. V lost 5 bases, J lost 4 bases, and 13 bases stayed unmatched. Germline-derived CDR1 and CDR2 are MNHEY and SMNVEV (reference sequence). CDR3 size: 19 residues. CDR3 coding DNA: TGTGCCAGCAGTCCACGGACTAGCGGGGGGAATTATCTTTACAATGAGCAGTTCTTC. Translated: CASSPRTSGGNYLYNEQFF.